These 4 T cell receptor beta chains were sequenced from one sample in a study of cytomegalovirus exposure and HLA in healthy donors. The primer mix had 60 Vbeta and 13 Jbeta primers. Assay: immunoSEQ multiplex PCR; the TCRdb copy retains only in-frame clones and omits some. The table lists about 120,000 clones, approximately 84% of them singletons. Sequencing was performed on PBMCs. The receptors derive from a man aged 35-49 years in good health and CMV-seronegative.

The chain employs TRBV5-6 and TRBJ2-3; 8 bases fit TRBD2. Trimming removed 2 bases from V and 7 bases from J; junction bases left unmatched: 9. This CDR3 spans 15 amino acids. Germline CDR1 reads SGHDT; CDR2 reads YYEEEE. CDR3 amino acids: CASSFSGIASNTQYF. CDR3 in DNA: TGTGCCAGCAGCTTTAGCGGGATAGCGTCGAATACGCAGTATTTT. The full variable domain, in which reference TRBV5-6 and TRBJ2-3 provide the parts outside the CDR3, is DAGVTQSPTHLIKTRGQQVTLRCSPKSGHDTVSWYQQALGQGPQFIFQYYEEEERQRGNFPDRFSGHQFPNYSSELNVNALLLGDSALYLCASSFSGIASNTQYFGPGTRLTVL.

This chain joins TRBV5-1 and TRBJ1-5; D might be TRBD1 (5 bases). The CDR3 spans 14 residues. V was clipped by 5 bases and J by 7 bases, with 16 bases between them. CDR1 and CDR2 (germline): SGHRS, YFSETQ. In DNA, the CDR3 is TGCGCCAGCAGACAGGACCCCTCGGGCCAGCCCCAGCATTTT. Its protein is CASRQDPSGQPQHF. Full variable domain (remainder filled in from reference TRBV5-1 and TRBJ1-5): KAGVTQTPRYLIKTRGQQVTLSCSPISGHRSVSWYQQTPGQGLQFLFEYFSETQRNKGNFPGRFSGRQFSNSRSEMNVSTLELGDSALYLCASRQDPSGQPQHFGDGTRLSIL.

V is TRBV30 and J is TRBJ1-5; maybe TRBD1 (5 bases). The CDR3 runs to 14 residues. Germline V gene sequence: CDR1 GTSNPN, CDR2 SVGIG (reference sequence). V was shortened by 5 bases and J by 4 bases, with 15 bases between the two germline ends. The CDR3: CAWASNRKNQPQHF. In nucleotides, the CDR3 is TGTGCCTGGGCGTCGAACAGGAAGAATCAGCCCCAGCATTTT.

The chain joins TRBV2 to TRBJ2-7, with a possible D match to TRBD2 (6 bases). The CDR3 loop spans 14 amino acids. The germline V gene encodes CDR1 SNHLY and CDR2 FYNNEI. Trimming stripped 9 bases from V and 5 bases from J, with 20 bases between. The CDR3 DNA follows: TGTGCCAGTACCCTTGGGGCGGGACTGAACGAGCAGTACTTC. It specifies CASTLGAGLNEQYF.